These 30 T cell receptor beta chains were all obtained from the same sample, sequenced in a study of blood T cell repertoires in COVID-19. Profiled with immunoSEQ multiplex PCR; TCRdb holds only in-frame clones, not every one. Among some 370,000 clones listed, around 86% were seen once. The sequencing sample was made of PBMCs or T cells enriched from blood (not recorded which). The receptors come from a woman in her 50s who had recovered from COVID-19.

This sequence joins TRBV6-5 and TRBJ1-3, with unresolved D. Per germline, CDR1 MNHEY and CDR2 SVGAGI. The CDR3 runs to 16 residues. V lost 4 bases and J 4 bases, leaving 17 bases between the germline ends. CDR3 residues: CASSLGGPQTGNTIYF. The DNA of the CDR3 is TGTGCCAGCAGTTTAGGCGGGCCCCAAACGGGAAACACCATATATTTT.

The chain links TRBV6-5 to TRBJ1-5; D not certain. V was pared by 4 bases and J by 7 bases, with 14 bases between. Germline-derived CDR1 and CDR2 are MNHEY and SVGAGI. This CDR3 has 14 amino acids. The CDR3 loop reads CASSSYPKEQPQHF. The CDR3 bases are TGTGCCAGCAGTTCCTACCCAAAAGAGCAGCCCCAGCATTTT.

This clone was recorded many times. For the CDR3, the DNA is TGCGCCAGCAGCCGTCAACTAGCAGCCGAGCAGTACTTC. Its protein product is CASSRQLAAEQYF. The rearrangement uses TRBV4-3 and TRBJ2-7; weak D call: TRBD2 (6 bases). The CDR3 consists of 13 residues. Germline V gene data show CDR1 as LGHNA and CDR2 as YSLEER. The ends were cut back, 4 bases at V and 6 bases at J, with 13 bases in the middle.

V gene TRBV18 combines with J gene TRBJ1-2; D is undetermined. Germline V CDR1 and CDR2: KGHSH, LQKENI. CDR3 length equals 13 residues. V lost 1 base to trimming and J lost 4 bases, with 7 bases between them. CDR3 bases: TGTGCCAGCTCACCACGAGAGCCCTATGGCTACACCTTC. Protein sequence: CASSPREPYGYTF.

The chain couples TRBV12-3 or TRBV12-4 to TRBJ1-5; the D is unclear. V was trimmed by 3 bases and J by 0 bases, leaving 3 bases between them. This CDR3 is 13 amino acids long. The CDR3 sequence is CASSFSSNQPQHF. CDR3 DNA: TGTGCCAGCAGTTTCTCTAGCAATCAGCCCCAGCATTTT.

The V and J genes are TRBV4-1 and TRBJ1-1; D is uncertain. The germline gives CDR1 MGHRA, CDR2 YSYEKL. This CDR3 has 16 amino acids. V shed 4 bases and J shed 0 bases, with 15 bases lying between them. The CDR3 here is CASSLLFGGMNTEAFF. The CDR3 DNA reads as TGCGCCAGCAGCCTACTTTTTGGCGGTATGAACACTGAAGCTTTCTTT.

The V gene is TRBV7-2, the J gene TRBJ2-1; D might be TRBD1 (6 bases). From germline, CDR1 is SGHTA and CDR2 FQGNSA. V was shortened by 4 bases and J by 0 bases, with 16 bases between the two germline ends. The CDR3 is 17 amino acids. The CDR3 DNA follows: TGTGCCAGCAGCTCTTCCCCGGGACACAGCTCCTACAATGAGCAGTTCTTC. It is translated as CASSSSPGHSSYNEQFF.

The rearrangement joins TRBV30 to TRBJ1-5; 7 nucleotides agree with TRBD1. Losses at the gene ends were 5 bases for V and 2 bases for J; bases not matched to a gene: 3. The CDR3 sequence is 13 residues long. Germline lookup yields CDR1 GTSNPN and CDR2 SVGIG (reference sequence). The CDR3 bases are TGTGCCTGGCAGGGGGATCGCAATCAGCCCCAGCATTTT. It translates to CAWQGDRNQPQHF.

This chain connects TRBV4-3 to TRBJ1-1; the match to TRBD1 covers 8 bases. The CDR3 contains 13 residues. J was trimmed by 8 bases and V by 0 bases; bases with no gene match: 2. Germline assignment: CDR1 LGHNA and CDR2 YSLEER. The CDR3, as DNA: TGCGCCAGCAGCCAAGAGCGGGACAGGGAAGCTTTCTTT. This encodes CASSQERDREAFF.

The gene calls are TRBV7-9 and TRBJ1-6; no reliable D call. V lost 5 bases, J lost 10 bases, and 12 bases lay in between. This CDR3 has 13 amino acids. Germline assignment: CDR1 SEHNR and CDR2 FQNEAQ (reference sequence). The CDR3 spells CASSQARFSPLHF. The DNA of the CDR3 is TGTGCCAGCAGCCAGGCCAGGTTCTCACCCCTCCACTTT.

The chain joins TRBV7-8 to TRBJ2-2; D possibly corresponds to TRBD1 (6 bases). V shed 8 bases and J shed 0 bases, with 13 bases lying between them. The CDR3 consists of 15 residues. Germline V lookup: CDR1 SGHVS, CDR2 FQNEAQ. CDR3 DNA: TGTGCCAGCCAGACAGGCGCCTCGAACACCGGGGAGCTGTTTTTT. This gives the protein CASQTGASNTGELFF.

This clone was seen a few times. The chain combines TRBV27 with TRBJ1-2; no firm D call. Germline assignment: CDR1 MNHEY and CDR2 SMNVEV (reference sequence). The CDR3 loop spans 15 amino acids. Trimming left V 6 bases short and J 5 bases short, with 19 bases between. CDR3 in DNA: TGTGCCAGCAGCCAAAACCCATTTGGGAGATATGGCTACACCTTC. Translated: CASSQNPFGRYGYTF.

This sequence joins TRBV7-9 and TRBJ2-7; 8 bases are a match to TRBD1. The CDR3 is 12 amino acids. Germline lookup yields CDR1 SEHNR and CDR2 FQNEAQ (reference sequence). Unmatched junction bases numbered 2, after V lost 4 bases and J lost 6 bases. CDR3 region: CASSYGQGEQYF. The CDR3 nucleotides read TGTGCCAGCAGCTACGGACAGGGCGAGCAGTACTTC.

The rearrangement links TRBV5-1 to TRBJ1-1, with 12 bases identical to TRBD1. Germline CDR1 SGHRS, CDR2 YFSETQ. The CDR3 loop spans 17 amino acids. V lost 0 bases, J lost 1 base, and 4 bases stayed unmatched. CDR3 sequence: CASSLVGTGGANTEAFF. CDR3 in DNA: TGCGCCAGCAGCTTGGTCGGGACAGGGGGCGCGAACACTGAAGCTTTCTTT.

The CDR3 region is CASSLDAGEFSSEQFF. Here the CDR3 DNA reads TGTGCCAGCAGCTTAGATGCGGGAGAGTTTTCGAGTGAGCAGTTCTTC. The chain links TRBV7-6 to TRBJ2-1; 7 nucleotides line up with TRBD2. This CDR3 comprises 16 residues. The junction had 12 bases not matched to a gene; V was cut back by 1 base and J by 9 bases. Germline CDR1 and CDR2: SGHVS and FNYEAQ.

The chain links TRBV18 to TRBJ1-5; 9 bases match TRBD1. The junction had 4 bases not matched to a gene; V was cut back by 0 bases and J by 4 bases. Looked up from germline, CDR1 is KGHSH and CDR2 is LQKENI. This CDR3 comprises 16 residues. DNA for the CDR3: TGTGCCAGCTCACCACCTGGGACAGGGTCTAATCAGCCCCAGCATTTT. It is translated as CASSPPGTGSNQPQHF.

The rearrangement links TRBV7-9 to TRBJ2-1; 9 bases are shared with TRBD2. V shed 1 base, J shed 1 base, and the junction held 5 bases outside the gene matches. Germline-derived CDR1 and CDR2 are SEHNR and FQNEAQ (reference sequence). This CDR3 contains 17 residues. DNA of the CDR3: TGTGCCAGCAGCTTAGACGGCGGGGGGGCTTCCTACAATGAGCAGTTCTTC. Translating it yields CASSLDGGGASYNEQFF.

V usage is TRBV7-6 and J usage is TRBJ1-2, with 7 bases matching TRBD1. Trimming cost V 1 base and J 4 bases; bases outside gene matches: 3. The CDR3 is made up of 14 amino acids. Germline-derived CDR1 and CDR2 are SGHVS and FNYEAQ. Written as DNA, the CDR3 is TGTGCCAGCAGCTTAGGACAGGGTAGCTATGGCTACACCTTC. This translates into CASSLGQGSYGYTF.

The rearrangement uses TRBV5-6 and TRBJ1-3; D is unclear. Germline assignment: CDR1 SGHDT and CDR2 YYEEEE. Deletions cut 5 bases from V and 0 bases from J, with 18 bases between. This CDR3 contains 17 residues. CDR3 sequence: CASSSGLSSFSGNTIYF. As DNA, the CDR3 is TGTGCCAGCAGTTCAGGACTATCAAGTTTCTCTGGAAACACCATATATTTT.

This sequence joins TRBV7-2 and TRBJ2-1; possibly TRBD2 for D (5 bases). V lost 5 bases and J 9 bases, leaving 17 bases between the germline ends. Per germline, CDR1 SGHTA and CDR2 FQGNSA. The CDR3 runs to 14 residues. In DNA, the CDR3 is TGTGCCAGCAGCCAGCCGGGTCCCGGAGGTGAGCAGTTCTTC. Protein: CASSQPGPGGEQFF.

The rearrangement uses TRBV9 and TRBJ1-4, with 11 bases aligning to TRBD1. Unmatched junction bases numbered 5, after V lost 3 bases and J lost 7 bases. The CDR3 loop spans 15 amino acids. Looked up from germline, CDR1 is SGDLS and CDR2 is YYNGEE. As DNA, the CDR3 is TGTGCCAGCAGCGCTTACGGGACAGGGGGTGAAAAACTGTTTTTT. This encodes CASSAYGTGGEKLFF.

The V gene is TRBV4-3, the J gene TRBJ1-2, with no clear D. The CDR3 covers 13 residues. Trimming shortened V by 1 base and J by 2 bases, and 5 bases separated the two germline ends. In germline, CDR1 is LGHNA, CDR2 YSLEER. CDR3 amino acids: CASSQVRNYGYTF. As DNA, the CDR3 is TGCGCCAGCAGCCAAGTTCGGAACTATGGCTACACCTTC.

The chain links TRBV5-8 to TRBJ1-5, with TRBD1 as a possible D gene (5 bases). Germline-derived CDR1 and CDR2 are SGHTS and YDEGEE. Trimming left V 3 bases short and J 2 bases short, with 12 bases between. CDR3 length: 15 amino acids. The CDR3 DNA reads as TGTGCCAGCAGCTACAGGACGGTCGGCAATCAGCCCCAGCATTTT. It codes for CASSYRTVGNQPQHF.

The V gene is TRBV19, the J gene TRBJ1-1; D possibly corresponds to TRBD1 (6 bases). The CDR3 loop spans 14 amino acids. CDR1 LNHDA and CDR2 SQIVND come from the germline V gene (reference sequence). Trimming cost V 1 base and J 1 base, with 7 bases left between them. CDR3 amino acids: CASSIGQANTEAFF. The CDR3 nucleotides are TGTGCCAGTAGTATAGGACAGGCGAACACTGAAGCTTTCTTT.

As concerns this clone: The same CDR3 is also encoded by other DNA sequences in this sample. Written as DNA, the CDR3 is TGTGCCAGCTCACCACCCGGACAGATGAACACTGAAGCTTTCTTT. Translation gives CASSPPGQMNTEAFF. This chain connects TRBV18 to TRBJ1-1; tentatively, D is TRBD1 (6 bases). V was trimmed by 0 bases and J by 0 bases, leaving 8 bases between them. Germline-derived CDR1 and CDR2 are KGHSH and LQKENI. The CDR3 totals 15 residues.

The chain couples TRBV5-1 to TRBJ2-1; 7 bases agree with TRBD1. CDR1 is SGHRS and CDR2 is YFSETQ in the germline V gene. Trimming at V came to 4 bases and at J to 4 bases, leaving 5 bases not matched to a gene. This CDR3 is built from 14 residues. The DNA of the CDR3 is TGCGCCAGCAGCCCCCGGGACAGATACAATGAGCAGTTCTTC. Its protein product is CASSPRDRYNEQFF.

Worth noting for this clone: The same CDR3 arises from other DNA sequences in this sample as well. This rearrangement joins TRBV12-3 or TRBV12-4 to TRBJ2-7; D is uncertain. The CDR3 loop spans 11 amino acids. Trimming took 4 bases from V and 4 from J, leaving 5 bases between them. The CDR3 region has the DNA TGTGCCAGCAGTTCCGGGTACGAGCAGTACTTC. Protein product: CASSSGYEQYF.

This chain links TRBV14 with TRBJ2-3; weak D call: TRBD2 (6 bases). The V end was cut by 1 base, the J end by 0 bases, with 17 bases between. This CDR3 is built from 18 residues. Germline CDR1 SGHDN, CDR2 FVKESK. The CDR3 sequence is CASSQVVPFSGSTDTQYF. The CDR3 DNA reads TGTGCCAGCAGCCAAGTGGTCCCCTTTAGCGGAAGCACAGATACGCAGTATTTT. The complete variable domain, with remaining parts taken from reference TRBV14 and TRBJ2-3, reads EAGVTQFPSHSVIEKGQTVTLRCDPISGHDNLYWYRRVMGKEIKFLLHFVKESKQDESGMPNNRFLAERTGGTYSTLKVQPAELEDSGVYFCASSQVVPFSGSTDTQYFGPGTRLTVL.

The chain carries TRBV30 and TRBJ2-6, with D uncertain. CDR3 length: 12 amino acids. In germline, CDR1 is GTSNPN, CDR2 SVGIG (reference sequence). V gave up 6 bases and J gave up 1 base, with 4 bases separating them. CDR3 in DNA: TGTGCCTGTTCATCTGGGGCCAACGTCCTGACTTTC. This gives the protein CACSSGANVLTF.

The gene calls are TRBV27 and TRBJ1-1; D not certain. Germline CDR1 reads MNHEY; CDR2 reads SMNVEV (reference sequence). Trimming took off 2 bases at V and 0 bases at J, with 7 bases between the two ends. The CDR3 extends over 14 amino acids. In DNA, the CDR3 is TGTGCCAGCAGTTTAGGGCATTTGAACACTGAAGCTTTCTTT. Translation gives CASSLGHLNTEAFF.